A single sample is the source of the 24 T cell receptor beta chains below, sequenced in a study of cytomegalovirus exposure and HLA in healthy donors. The PCR was carried out with 60 Vbeta primers and 13 Jbeta primers. Data came from immunoSEQ multiplex PCR; TCRdb stores just in-frame clones and leaves some out. The profile shows over 150,000 clones, 81% of them singletons. Sequenced material: PBMCs. All receptors derive from a woman aged 45-65 years in good health and CMV-seronegative.

The rearrangement uses TRBV18 and TRBJ2-7, with 7 bases matching TRBD1. CDR1 and CDR2 from the germline V gene are KGHSH and LQKENI. This CDR3 contains 15 residues. V dropped 0 bases and J dropped 0; count of bases not matched to a gene: 2. DNA of the CDR3: TGTGCCAGCTCACCACCGGGACAGAGCTCCTACGAGCAGTACTTC. Protein: CASSPPGQSSYEQYF.

The V gene is TRBV5-1, the J gene TRBJ2-5; 11 positions match TRBD2. V shed 4 bases, J shed 2 bases, and the junction held 4 bases outside the gene matches. CDR3 length: 15 residues. Germline V gives CDR1 SGHRS, CDR2 YFSETQ. The CDR3 loop reads CASSLSGGEQETQYF. CDR3 in DNA: TGCGCCAGCAGCCTTAGCGGGGGGGAGCAAGAGACCCAGTACTTC.

The chain uses TRBV6-5 and TRBJ1-1; 9 bases fit TRBD1. The V and J ends lost 4 bases and 3 bases, in that order; junction bases with no gene match: 3. CDR3 size: 14 residues. The germline V gene has CDR1 MNHEY and CDR2 SVGAGI. This chain's CDR3 is CASSLDRGYTEAFF. The CDR3 DNA sequence: TGTGCCAGCAGTTTGGACAGGGGTTACACTGAAGCTTTCTTT.

The chain is built from TRBV7-6 and TRBJ2-1; 9 bases agree with TRBD2. The CDR3 extends over 15 amino acids. The junction had 9 bases not matched to a gene; V was cut back by 3 bases and J by 9 bases. Looked up from germline, CDR1 is SGHVS and CDR2 is FNYEAQ. The CDR3 bases are TGTGCCAGCAGCTTGAAGCGGGGGGCCGGGGGTGAGCAGTTCTTC. Translation: CASSLKRGAGGEQFF.

This clone has a single count. The rearrangement uses TRBV7-2 and TRBJ2-2, with 8 bases fitting TRBD2. The CDR3 has 15 amino acids. V shed 6 bases and J 0 bases; nucleotides not matched to a gene: 3. Germline CDR1 is SGHTA and CDR2 is FQGNSA. Written as DNA, the CDR3 is TGTGCCAGCAGTTTTAGCGGGGCGAACACCGGGGAGCTGTTTTTT. Residues: CASSFSGANTGELFF.

The chain carries TRBV5-4 and TRBJ1-3, with TRBD1 matching 9 bases. V dropped 3 bases and J dropped 0; count of bases not matched to a gene: 10. CDR1 and CDR2 (germline): SGHNT, YYREEE (reference sequence). CDR3 length equals 18 residues. The CDR3 spells CASSSGTGSVSSGNTIYF. The CDR3 bases are TGTGCCAGCAGCTCCGGGACAGGGTCCGTTAGCTCTGGAAACACCATATATTTT.

The V and J genes are TRBV7-2 and TRBJ2-5; D is possibly TRBD2 (5 bases). CDR1 SGHTA and CDR2 FQGNSA come from the germline V gene. This CDR3 has 14 amino acids. V was clipped by 2 bases and J by 7 bases, with 14 bases between them. CDR3 sequence (DNA): TGTGCCAGCAGCTTACATCTCCTCGGAGGGACCCAGTACTTC. Amino acids: CASSLHLLGGTQYF.

The chain uses TRBV11-2 and TRBJ1-2; no clear D. V lost 3 bases to trimming and J lost 7 bases, with 6 bases between them. CDR1 is SGHAT, CDR2 FQNNGV, per germline. This CDR3 contains 11 residues. The CDR3, as DNA: TGTGCCAGCAGCTTTCGAGGTGGCTACACCTTC. This gives the protein CASSFRGGYTF.

The chain recombines TRBV10-3 with TRBJ2-3; 12 bases fit TRBD2. Germline assignment: CDR1 ENHRY and CDR2 SYGVKD. Germline trimming cut 4 bases from V and 0 bases from J; bases unmatched to any gene: 11. The CDR3 contains 19 residues. The chain's CDR3 is CAISGVPGLAGLSTDTQYF. CDR3 DNA sequence: TGTGCCATCAGTGGGGTCCCGGGACTAGCGGGTCTAAGCACAGATACGCAGTATTTT.

This chain connects TRBV5-1 to TRBJ1-1; D is ambiguous. The CDR3 consists of 13 residues. Germline assignment: CDR1 SGHRS and CDR2 YFSETQ. Trimming cost V 8 bases and J 6 bases, with 17 bases left between them. The CDR3 DNA is TGCGCCAGGAGTAGGTCGGGTAATCCTGAAGCTTTCTTT. As protein: CARSRSGNPEAFF.

V gene TRBV28 combines with J gene TRBJ1-2; TRBD1 agrees at 7 bases. CDR1 and CDR2 from the germline V gene are MDHEN and SYDVKM. V lost 4 bases to trimming and J lost 3 bases; unmatched junction nucleotides: 5. The CDR3 has 14 residues. The DNA for the CDR3 is TGTGCCAGCAGTTCATCGACAGGGTACTATGGCTACACCTTC. Encoded protein: CASSSSTGYYGYTF.

This rearrangement joins TRBV6-1 to TRBJ1-3, with unresolved D. The CDR3 is 13 residues long. CDR1 and CDR2 from the germline V gene are MNHNS and SASEGT. V was trimmed by 5 bases and J by 0 bases, leaving 5 bases between them. The DNA for the CDR3 is TGTGCCAGCAGTTCCAACTCTGGAAACACCATATATTTT. Amino acid sequence: CASSSNSGNTIYF.

The chain has TRBV5-1 and TRBJ2-5, with D hard to call. Trimming took 0 bases from V and 5 from J, leaving 5 bases between them. Germline V gene lookup returns CDR1 SGHRS and CDR2 YFSETQ. This CDR3 is built from 12 residues. CDR3 DNA: TGCGCCAGCAGCTTGGCCTTGGAGACCCAGTACTTC. This sequence encodes CASSLALETQYF.

The gene calls are TRBV11-3 and TRBJ2-3, with 7 bases matching TRBD1. Losses at the gene ends were 1 base for V and 4 bases for J; bases not matched to a gene: 5. Per the germline V gene, CDR1 is SGHNT and CDR2 is YENEEA. The CDR3 sequence is 15 residues long. The CDR3 nucleotides read TGTGCCAGCAGCTTAGGACAGGGAAGGTCAGATACGCAGTATTTT. This gives the protein CASSLGQGRSDTQYF.

This clone showed up just once. The rearrangement joins TRBV5-4 to TRBJ1-1, with 9 bases that match TRBD1. The V and J ends lost 4 bases and 4 bases, in that order; junction bases with no gene match: 5. The CDR3 sequence is 14 residues long. In germline, CDR1 is SGHNT, CDR2 YYREEE (reference sequence). In nucleotides, the CDR3 is TGTGCCAGCAGCCCCCGGACAGGGGCCACTGAAGCTTTCTTT. Protein product: CASSPRTGATEAFF.

This clone was counted only a few times. The chain uses TRBV4-1 and TRBJ1-1; 9 nucleotides agree with TRBD1. The CDR3 runs to 15 residues. The germline gives CDR1 MGHRA, CDR2 YSYEKL. J lost 7 bases, V lost 3 bases, and 9 bases had no gene match. In DNA form, the CDR3 reads TGCGCCAGCAGCCAGGAGACAGGGGGAGTGGATGAAGCTTTCTTT. Protein: CASSQETGGVDEAFF.

The chain uses TRBV5-8 and TRBJ2-7, with D perhaps TRBD1 (5 bases). The CDR3 length is 15 residues. V shed 1 base and J shed 2 bases, with 13 bases lying between them. Germline-derived CDR1 and CDR2 are SGHTS and YDEGEE. CDR3 amino acids: CASSLWGRVAYEQYF. The CDR3, as DNA: TGTGCCAGCAGCTTGTGGGGCAGAGTGGCCTACGAGCAGTACTTC.

V is TRBV28 and J is TRBJ1-1; maybe TRBD1 (6 bases). This CDR3 has 15 residues. Germline values: CDR1 MDHEN, CDR2 SYDVKM. V dropped 6 bases and J dropped 0 bases, with 14 bases sitting between them. This CDR3 is CASSIAGVMNTEAFF. CDR3 coding DNA: TGTGCCAGCAGCATCGCAGGGGTCATGAACACTGAAGCTTTCTTT.

The chain employs TRBV9 and TRBJ2-6; D is possibly TRBD1 (5 bases). The CDR3 spans 17 residues. Germline assignment: CDR1 SGDLS and CDR2 YYNGEE. Trimming left V 4 bases short and J 0 bases short, with 14 bases between. Here the CDR3 DNA reads TGTGCCAGCAGCTCCCGAACAGGCAGCTCTGGGGCCAACGTCCTGACTTTC. This encodes CASSSRTGSSGANVLTF.

The V call is TRBV6-6, the J call TRBJ1-1, with TRBD1 as a possible D gene (5 bases). The CDR3 consists of 14 residues. V lost 2 bases, J lost 4 bases, and 11 bases lay in between. CDR1 and CDR2 (germline): MNHNY, SVGAGI (reference sequence). This CDR3 reads CASSYTGSRTEAFF. The CDR3 region has the DNA TGTGCCAGCAGTTACACAGGCTCCCGCACTGAAGCTTTCTTT.

This chain uses TRBV4-2 with TRBJ2-3; 8 nucleotides agree with TRBD2. The CDR3 length is 15 residues. Germline V gene sequence: CDR1 LGHNA, CDR2 YNFKEQ. V shed 4 bases and J 0 bases; nucleotides not matched to a gene: 3. The CDR3 region is CASSLTSGSTDTQYF. The CDR3 region has the DNA TGTGCCAGCAGCCTAACTAGCGGAAGCACAGATACGCAGTATTTT.

The gene calls are TRBV13 and TRBJ1-1, with TRBD1 identical over 8 bases. Germline trimming cut 5 bases from V and 1 base from J; bases unmatched to any gene: 3. The CDR3 totals 14 residues. CDR1 and CDR2 (germline): PRHDT, FYEKMQ (reference sequence). The CDR3 sequence: CASSPGQGNTEAFF. CDR3 nucleotides: TGTGCCAGCAGCCCTGGACAGGGGAACACTGAAGCTTTCTTT.

The chain carries TRBV30 and TRBJ2-1, with TRBD2 identical over 10 bases. V shed 7 bases, J shed 4 bases, and the junction held 4 bases outside the gene matches. This CDR3 region has 13 residues. CDR1 GTSNPN and CDR2 SVGIG come from the germline V gene (reference sequence). As DNA, the CDR3 is TGTGCCTCCACGACTAGCGGGTACAATGAGCAGTTCTTC. This encodes CASTTSGYNEQFF.

With regard to this clone: At one boundary the junction diverges from the germline segment, which might be a read error. The chain has TRBV5-6 and TRBJ2-1, with unresolved D. This CDR3 comprises 13 residues. Germline CDR1 SGHDT, CDR2 YYEEEE. CDR3 protein: CASRLGRSNEQFF. The CDR3 bases are TGTGCCAGCAGGTTGGGCAGGTCTAATGAGCAGTTCTTC.